Listed below are T cell receptor beta chains from one sample, sequenced in a study of post-analysis software for immune sequencing data. TCRdb itself ran the PCR reads through MiXCR, one entry per CDR3 protein. This sample carries 700,000 to 900,000 distinct CDR3 sequences, around 46% of them seen once, and the ten largest clones take 4.9%. The sequencing input was blood. Receptors were obtained from a girl aged 10 to 17 with multiple sclerosis. Both conserved end residues are part of each CDR3. A D gene is named only where the DNA matches it firmly. Expanded clones are given a class, and other clones once, few, many or no size at all.

CATSRDPTGRAGDTQYF	TGTGCCACCAGCAGAGACCCTACCGGGAGGGCCGGAGATACGCAGTATTTT	TRBD2	TRBV15	TRBJ2-3	once
CASSRLGSGGKEKLFF	TGTGCCAGCAGTCGACTGGGTTCAGGGGGAAAGGAAAAACTGTTTTTT	TRBD1	TRBV28	TRBJ1-4	NA
CASSYTRRGTFPYEQYF	TGTGCCAGCAGTTACACGCGGCGGGGGACCTTTCCCTACGAGCAGTACTTC	TRBD2	TRBV6-2/TRBV6-3	TRBJ2-7	NA
CASSLAHPPAQYF	TGTGCCAGCAGCTTAGCACATCCCCCAGCGCAGTATTTT	NA	TRBV7-2	TRBJ2-3	NA
CASSLGYAPYEQYF	TGTGCCAGCAGCTTAGGTTATGCCCCCTACGAGCAGTACTTC	NA	TRBV7-2	TRBJ2-7	NA
CASSLAGDREAYGYTF	TGTGCCAGCAGCTTAGCAGGGGACAGGGAAGCCTACGGCTACACCTTC	TRBD1	TRBV7-9	TRBJ1-2	NA
CATSPDGNYGYTF	TGTGCCACCTCCCCCGATGGGAACTATGGCTACACCTTC	NA	TRBV6-4	TRBJ1-2	many
CASSVTGVGEKLFF	TGTGCCAGTAGCGTAACAGGGGTCGGGGAAAAACTGTTTTTT	TRBD1	TRBV19	TRBJ1-4	NA
CASSFSVRAYGYTF	TGTGCCAGCAGCTTTTCGGTACGGGCGTATGGCTACACCTTC	NA	TRBV7-9	TRBJ1-2	NA
CASSPLRSTDTQYF	TGTGCCAGCAGCCCGCTCAGGAGCACAGATACGCAGTATTTT	NA	TRBV7-2	TRBJ2-3	few
CSVVIWEKLFF	TGCAGCGTTGTTATTTGGGAAAAACTGTTTTTT	NA	TRBV29-1	TRBJ1-4	NA
CSVERQGIYTQYF	TGCAGCGTTGAACGGCAGGGAATTTATACGCAGTATTTT	NA	TRBV29-1	TRBJ2-3	NA
CASSPRTGASYGYTF	TGTGCCAGCAGTCCAAGGACAGGCGCCAGCTATGGCTACACCTTC	TRBD1	TRBV27	TRBJ1-2	NA
CSARAGPLNGYTF	TGCAGTGCTAGGGCGGGACCGTTAAATGGCTACACCTTC	NA	TRBV20-1	TRBJ1-2	NA
CASSQMSSYNEQFF	TGTGCCAGCAGCCAAATGAGCTCCTACAATGAGCAGTTCTTC	NA	TRBV3-1	TRBJ2-1	few
CASSFLHGDLYEQYF	TGTGCCAGCAGCTTTCTCCATGGGGATCTCTACGAGCAGTACTTC	NA	TRBV5-6	TRBJ2-7	NA
CASSPTTLYNEQFF	TGTGCCAGCAGCCCAACAACCCTTTACAATGAGCAGTTCTTC	NA	TRBV7-9	TRBJ2-1	NA
CASSPGTNLVGVLYEQYF	TGTGCCAGCAGTCCCGGGACTAACCTCGTAGGTGTGCTCTACGAGCAGTACTTC	TRBD2	TRBV6-1	TRBJ2-7	NA
CSVMGLAGGQFF	TGCAGCGTTATGGGACTAGCGGGAGGGCAGTTCTTC	TRBD2	TRBV29-1	TRBJ2-1	few
CASSLGLESSNNEQFF	TGTGCCAGCAGCTTAGGGCTGGAGAGCTCCAACAATGAGCAGTTCTTC	NA	TRBV7-2	TRBJ2-1	NA
CAISGQGDTQYF	TGTGCCATCAGTGGCCAGGGAGATACGCAGTATTTT	NA	TRBV10-3	TRBJ2-3	few
CASSDESSGIYNEQFF	TGTGCCAGCAGTGACGAGTCTAGCGGGATCTACAATGAGCAGTTCTTC	TRBD2	TRBV6-1	TRBJ2-1	NA
CASGRGTYEQYF	TGTGCCTCAGGTCGGGGTACCTACGAGCAGTACTTC	NA	TRBV5-6	TRBJ2-7	NA
CASLAGVETQYF	TGTGCCAGCTTAGCGGGAGTTGAGACCCAGTACTTC	TRBD2	TRBV7-2	TRBJ2-5	NA
CASTHGGGLNTEAFF	TGTGCCAGCACCCATGGTGGGGGGTTGAACACTGAAGCTTTCTTT	NA	TRBV5-5	TRBJ1-1	NA
CATSRGVQSSYNEQFF	TGTGCCACCAGCAGAGGCGTCCAAAGCTCCTACAATGAGCAGTTCTTC	NA	TRBV15	TRBJ2-1	NA